The entry below describes one T cell receptor (beta chain). In the original workflow: Amplification with reference gene primers provided the estimates of nucleated cell counts. Here immunoSEQ multiplex PCR was the method, and the copy in TCRdb shows in-frame clones only, minus some. That table is the source of V, J and clone size, and D and trimming were worked out from the DNA. The repertoire has approximately 120,000 clones, 85% to 90% of them found once; the top ten carry under 7%. The data derive from a study of blood T cell repertoires in COVID-19. Study as a whole: The United States, Italy and Spain were the sources of the acute and convalescent COVID-19 samples. In each case, the material was cDNA or gDNA derived from T cells, B-cell-depleted T cells, or PBMCs.

The CDR3 is 13 amino acids. V shed 6 bases, J shed 5 bases, and the junction held 5 bases outside the gene matches. Germline assignment: CDR1 SQVTM and CDR2 ANQGSEA. The source of this sequence is an elderly man with active or convalescent COVID-19. The sequenced sample was peripheral blood. J is TRBJ2-3 and V is TRBV29-1; TRBD1 agrees at 10 bases. The DNA for the CDR3 is TGCAGCGTGGGGACAGGGGCACGAGATACGCAGTATTTT. Protein sequence: CSVGTGARDTQYF.